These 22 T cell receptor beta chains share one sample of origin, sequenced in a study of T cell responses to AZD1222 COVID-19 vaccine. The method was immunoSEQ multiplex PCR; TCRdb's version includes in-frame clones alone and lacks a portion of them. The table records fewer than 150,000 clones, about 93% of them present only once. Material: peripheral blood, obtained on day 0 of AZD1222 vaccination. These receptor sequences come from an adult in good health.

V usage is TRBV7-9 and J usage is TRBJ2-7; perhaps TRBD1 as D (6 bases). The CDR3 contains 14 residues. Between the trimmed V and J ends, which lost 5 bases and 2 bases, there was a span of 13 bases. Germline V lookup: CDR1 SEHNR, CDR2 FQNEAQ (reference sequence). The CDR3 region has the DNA TGTGCCAGCAGCCCGAACCGGACAGCCTACGAGCAGTACTTC. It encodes CASSPNRTAYEQYF.

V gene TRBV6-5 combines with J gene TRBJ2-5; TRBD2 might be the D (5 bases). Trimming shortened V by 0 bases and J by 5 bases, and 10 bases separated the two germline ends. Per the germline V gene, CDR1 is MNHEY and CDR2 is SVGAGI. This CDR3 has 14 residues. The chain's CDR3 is CASSYSRGLETQYF. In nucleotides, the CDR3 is TGTGCCAGCAGTTACTCAAGAGGGCTGGAGACCCAGTACTTC.

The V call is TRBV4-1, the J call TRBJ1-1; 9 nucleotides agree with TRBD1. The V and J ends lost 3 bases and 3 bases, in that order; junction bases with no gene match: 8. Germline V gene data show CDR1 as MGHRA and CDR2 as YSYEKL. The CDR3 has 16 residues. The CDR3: CASSQVQGAGDTEAFF. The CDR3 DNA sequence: TGCGCCAGCAGCCAGGTACAGGGGGCCGGGGACACTGAAGCTTTCTTT.

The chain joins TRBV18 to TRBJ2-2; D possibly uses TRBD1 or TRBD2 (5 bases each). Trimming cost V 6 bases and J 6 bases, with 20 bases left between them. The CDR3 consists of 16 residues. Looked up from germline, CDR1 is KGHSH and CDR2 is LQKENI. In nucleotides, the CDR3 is TGTGCCAGCTCCCTTCCCAGCAGGGAGTGGTCCGGGGAGCTGTTTTTT. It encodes CASSLPSREWSGELFF.

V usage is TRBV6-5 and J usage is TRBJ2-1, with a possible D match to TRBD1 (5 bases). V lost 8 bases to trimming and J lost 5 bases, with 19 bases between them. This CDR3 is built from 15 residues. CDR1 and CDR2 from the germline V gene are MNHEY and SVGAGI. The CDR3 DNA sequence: TGTGCCAGCTCTTTTCAGGGTAGGGCAGACAATGAGCAGTTCTTC. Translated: CASSFQGRADNEQFF.

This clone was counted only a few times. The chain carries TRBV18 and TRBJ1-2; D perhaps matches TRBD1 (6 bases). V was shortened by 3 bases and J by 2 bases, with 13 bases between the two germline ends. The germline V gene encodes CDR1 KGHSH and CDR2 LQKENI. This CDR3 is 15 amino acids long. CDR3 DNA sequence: TGTGCCAGCTCACCGAGCTCGGACAGAAACTATGGCTACACCTTC. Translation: CASSPSSDRNYGYTF.

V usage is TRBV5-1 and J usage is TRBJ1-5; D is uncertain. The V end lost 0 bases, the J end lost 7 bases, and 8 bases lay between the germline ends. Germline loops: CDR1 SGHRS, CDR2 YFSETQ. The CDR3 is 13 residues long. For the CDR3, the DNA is TGCGCCAGCAGCTTGGAAGGGTTGCAGCCCCAGCATTTT. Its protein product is CASSLEGLQPQHF.

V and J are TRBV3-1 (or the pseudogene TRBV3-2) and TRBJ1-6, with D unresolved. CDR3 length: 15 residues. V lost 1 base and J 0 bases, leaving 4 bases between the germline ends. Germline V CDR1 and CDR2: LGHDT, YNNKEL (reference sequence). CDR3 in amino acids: CASSQGSSYNSPLHF. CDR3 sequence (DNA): TGTGCCAGCAGCCAAGGGAGCTCCTATAATTCACCCCTCCACTTT.

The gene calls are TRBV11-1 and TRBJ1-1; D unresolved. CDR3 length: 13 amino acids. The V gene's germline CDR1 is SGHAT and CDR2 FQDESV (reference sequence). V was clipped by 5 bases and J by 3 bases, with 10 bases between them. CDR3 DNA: TGTGCCAGCAGCCCTCAGGCAGACACTGAAGCTTTCTTT. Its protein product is CASSPQADTEAFF.

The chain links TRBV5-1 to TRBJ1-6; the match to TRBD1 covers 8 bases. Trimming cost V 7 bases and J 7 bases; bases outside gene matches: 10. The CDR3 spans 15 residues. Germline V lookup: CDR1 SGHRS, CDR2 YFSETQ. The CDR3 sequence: CASCLGQGANSPLHF. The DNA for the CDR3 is TGCGCCAGCTGTTTGGGGCAGGGGGCGAATTCACCCCTCCACTTT.

The CDR3, as DNA: TGTGCCAGCAGCATACAGGGAGTCACTGAAGCTTTCTTT. Its protein product is CASSIQGVTEAFF. V is TRBV5-4 and J is TRBJ1-1, with TRBD1 as a possible D gene (6 bases). Germline V gene sequence: CDR1 SGHNT, CDR2 YYREEE (reference sequence). The CDR3 length is 13 residues. The V end lost 4 bases, the J end lost 4 bases, and 11 bases lay between the germline ends. Complete variable domain (other parts from reference TRBV5-4 and TRBJ1-1): ETGVTQSPTHLIKTRGQQVTLRCSSQSGHNTVSWYQQALGQGPQFIFQYYREEENGRGNFPPRFSGLQFPNYSSELNVNALELDDSALYLCASSIQGVTEAFFGQGTRLTVV.

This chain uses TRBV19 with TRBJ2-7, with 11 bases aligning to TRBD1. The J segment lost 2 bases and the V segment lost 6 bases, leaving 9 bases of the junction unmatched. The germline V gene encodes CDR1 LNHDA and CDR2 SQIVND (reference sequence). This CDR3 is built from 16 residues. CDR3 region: CASSIKPGQGAYEQYF. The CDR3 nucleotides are TGTGCCAGTAGCATAAAACCGGGACAGGGGGCCTACGAGCAGTACTTC.

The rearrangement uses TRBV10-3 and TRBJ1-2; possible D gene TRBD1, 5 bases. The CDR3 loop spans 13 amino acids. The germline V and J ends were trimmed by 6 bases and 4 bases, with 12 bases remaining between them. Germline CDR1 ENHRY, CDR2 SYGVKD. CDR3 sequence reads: CAIREQAAYGYTF. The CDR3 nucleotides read TGTGCCATCAGGGAACAGGCTGCCTATGGCTACACCTTC.

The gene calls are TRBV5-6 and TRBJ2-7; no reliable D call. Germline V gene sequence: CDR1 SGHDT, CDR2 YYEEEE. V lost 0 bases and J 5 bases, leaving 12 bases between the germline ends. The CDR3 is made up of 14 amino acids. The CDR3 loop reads CASSLAPRSNEQYF. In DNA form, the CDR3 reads TGTGCCAGCAGCTTGGCCCCCAGGAGCAACGAGCAGTACTTC.

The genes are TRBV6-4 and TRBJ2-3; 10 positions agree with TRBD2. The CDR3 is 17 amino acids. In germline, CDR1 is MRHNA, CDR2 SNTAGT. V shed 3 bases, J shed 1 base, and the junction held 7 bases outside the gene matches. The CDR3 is CASSEGAGGHGTDTQYF. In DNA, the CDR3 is TGTGCCAGCAGTGAAGGAGCGGGGGGGCATGGCACAGATACGCAGTATTTT.

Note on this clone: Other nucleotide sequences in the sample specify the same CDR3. The DNA of the CDR3 is TGTGCCAGCAGCGTAGGACAGGGAAATTCACCCCTCCACTTT. It encodes CASSVGQGNSPLHF. The rearrangement joins TRBV9 to TRBJ1-6; 7 bases match TRBD1. The CDR3 consists of 14 residues. Germline V gene data show CDR1 as SGDLS and CDR2 as YYNGEE. Trimming took 0 bases from V and 7 from J; bases not matched to a gene: 1. Variable domain in full (rest from reference TRBV9 and TRBJ1-6): DSGVTQTPKHLITATGQRVTLRCSPRSGDLSVYWYQQSLDQGLQFLIQYYNGEERAKGNILERFSAQQFPDLHSELNLSSLELGDSALYFCASSVGQGNSPLHFGNGTRLTVT.

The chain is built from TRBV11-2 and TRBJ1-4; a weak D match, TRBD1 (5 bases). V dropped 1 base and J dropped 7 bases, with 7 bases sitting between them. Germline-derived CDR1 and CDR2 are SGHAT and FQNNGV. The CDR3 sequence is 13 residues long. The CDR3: CASSLGQGEKLFF. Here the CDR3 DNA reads TGTGCCAGCAGCTTAGGTCAGGGTGAAAAACTGTTTTTT. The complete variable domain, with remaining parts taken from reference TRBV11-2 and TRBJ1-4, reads EAGVAQSPRYKIIEKRQSVAFWCNPISGHATLYWYQQILGQGPKLLIQFQNNGVVDDSQLPKDRFSAERLKGVDSTLKIQPAKLEDSAVYLCASSLGQGEKLFFGSGTQLSVL.

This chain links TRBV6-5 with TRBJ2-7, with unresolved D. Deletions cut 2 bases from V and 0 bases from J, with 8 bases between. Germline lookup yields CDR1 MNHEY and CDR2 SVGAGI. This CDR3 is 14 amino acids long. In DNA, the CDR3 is TGTGCCAGCAGTTACGGCCGCCTCTCCTACGAGCAGTACTTC. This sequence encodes CASSYGRLSYEQYF.

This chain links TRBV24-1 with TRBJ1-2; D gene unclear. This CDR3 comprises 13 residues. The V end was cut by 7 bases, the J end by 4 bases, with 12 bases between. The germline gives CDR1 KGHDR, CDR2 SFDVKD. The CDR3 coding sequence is TGTGCCACCAGCGACAAATCGGGCTATGGCTACACCTTC. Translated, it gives CATSDKSGYGYTF.

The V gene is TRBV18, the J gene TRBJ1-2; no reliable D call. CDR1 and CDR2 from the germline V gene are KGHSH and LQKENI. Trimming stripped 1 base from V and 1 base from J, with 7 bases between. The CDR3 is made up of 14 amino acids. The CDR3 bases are TGTGCCAGCTCACCACAGCACAGTAACTATGGCTACACCTTC. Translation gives CASSPQHSNYGYTF.

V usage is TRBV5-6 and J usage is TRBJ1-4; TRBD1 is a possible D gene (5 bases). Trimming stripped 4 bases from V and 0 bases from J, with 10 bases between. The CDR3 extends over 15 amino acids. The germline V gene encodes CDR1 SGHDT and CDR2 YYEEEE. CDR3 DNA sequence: TGTGCCAGCAGCCCAACAGGAGCAACTAATGAAAAACTGTTTTTT. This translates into CASSPTGATNEKLFF.

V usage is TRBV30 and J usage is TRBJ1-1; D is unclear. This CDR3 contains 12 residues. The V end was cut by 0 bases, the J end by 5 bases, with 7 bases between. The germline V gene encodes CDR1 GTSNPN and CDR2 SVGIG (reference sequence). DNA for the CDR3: TGTGCCTGGAGTGTGGGAGTTACTGAAGCTTTCTTT. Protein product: CAWSVGVTEAFF.